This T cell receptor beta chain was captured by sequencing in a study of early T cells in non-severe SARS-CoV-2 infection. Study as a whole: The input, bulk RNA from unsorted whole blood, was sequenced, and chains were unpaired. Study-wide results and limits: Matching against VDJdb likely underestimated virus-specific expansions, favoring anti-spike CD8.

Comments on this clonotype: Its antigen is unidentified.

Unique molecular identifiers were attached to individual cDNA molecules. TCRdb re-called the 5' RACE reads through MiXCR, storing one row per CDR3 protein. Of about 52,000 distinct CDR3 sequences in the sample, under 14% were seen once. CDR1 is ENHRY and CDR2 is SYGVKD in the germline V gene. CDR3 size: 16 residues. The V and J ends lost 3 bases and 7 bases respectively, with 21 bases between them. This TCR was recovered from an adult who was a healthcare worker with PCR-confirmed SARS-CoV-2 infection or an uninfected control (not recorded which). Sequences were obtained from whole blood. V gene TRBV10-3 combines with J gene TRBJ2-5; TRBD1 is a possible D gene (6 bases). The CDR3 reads CAISESGSGTSRTQYF. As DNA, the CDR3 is TGTGCCATCAGTGAATCGGGCTCCGGGACAAGTAGGACCCAGTACTTC.